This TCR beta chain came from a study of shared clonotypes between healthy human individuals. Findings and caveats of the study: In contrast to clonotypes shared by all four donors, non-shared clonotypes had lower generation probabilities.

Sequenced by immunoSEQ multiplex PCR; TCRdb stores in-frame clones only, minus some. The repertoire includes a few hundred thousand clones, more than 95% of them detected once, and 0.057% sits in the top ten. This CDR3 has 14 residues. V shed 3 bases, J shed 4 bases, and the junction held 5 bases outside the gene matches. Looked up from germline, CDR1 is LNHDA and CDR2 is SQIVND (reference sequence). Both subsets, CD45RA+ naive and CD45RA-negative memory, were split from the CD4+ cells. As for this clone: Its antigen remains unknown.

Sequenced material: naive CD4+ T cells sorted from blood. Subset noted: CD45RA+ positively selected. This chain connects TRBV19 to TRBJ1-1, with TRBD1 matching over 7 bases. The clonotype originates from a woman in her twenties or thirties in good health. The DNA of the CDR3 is TGTGCCAGTAGTATGACAGGGCGGAGCACTGAAGCTTTCTTT. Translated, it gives CASSMTGRSTEAFF.